These 10 T cell receptor beta chains share one sample of origin, sequenced in a study of Ad26.COV2.S vaccination and SARS-CoV-2 variants. Noted treatment: roughly 19 received Ad26.COV2.S at low or high dose, single or two shots; about five received placebo; per-sample allocation not given. Sampling occurred on day 63 after the first vaccine or placebo injection. Assay used: immunoSEQ multiplex PCR; TCRdb lists only in-frame clones, some missing. The table includes some 400,000 clones, approximately 91% detected once. The sample was peripheral blood, taken in a trial of Ad26.COV2.S vaccine versus placebo. The receptors were sampled from a person between 18 and 65 years old who received the Ad26.COV2.S COVID-19 vaccine or a placebo.

This clone was seen more than once but under ten times. The rearrangement joins TRBV5-4 to TRBJ1-6; D not certain. The CDR3 extends over 13 amino acids. Trimming left V 2 bases short and J 7 bases short, with 7 bases between. Germline CDR1 reads SGHNT; CDR2 reads YYREEE (reference sequence). The chain's CDR3 is CASSFDRNSPLHF. The CDR3 DNA is TGTGCCAGCAGCTTCGACCGGAATTCACCCCTCCACTTT.

This chain uses TRBV12-3 or TRBV12-4 with TRBJ2-7, with unresolved D. The ends were cut back, 5 bases at V and 0 bases at J, with 8 bases in the middle. CDR3 length: 13 residues. This chain's CDR3 is CASSPFSSYEQYF. Written as DNA, the CDR3 is TGTGCCAGCAGTCCGTTCTCCTCCTACGAGCAGTACTTC.

This clone turned up a few times. Within the sample, other DNA sequences also encode this same CDR3. This rearrangement joins TRBV5-1 to TRBJ1-5; no reliable D call. The germline gives CDR1 SGHRS, CDR2 YFSETQ. V lost 4 bases, J lost 0 bases, and 5 bases lay in between. This CDR3 contains 13 residues. The chain's CDR3 is CASSLDSNQPQHF. The CDR3 nucleotides are TGCGCCAGCAGCCTAGATAGCAATCAGCCCCAGCATTTT.

V is TRBV4-1 and J is TRBJ2-1; 7 nucleotides match TRBD1. This CDR3 comprises 19 residues. V shed 1 base and J 2 bases; nucleotides not matched to a gene: 14. CDR1 and CDR2 (germline): MGHRA, YSYEKL. The CDR3 DNA is TGCGCCAGCAGCCAAGTTAGGGGGCTGAGGCCTCTTCCCTACAATGAGCAGTTCTTC. It specifies CASSQVRGLRPLPYNEQFF.

V usage is TRBV5-1 and J usage is TRBJ2-1; D remains ambiguous. The germline V gene has CDR1 SGHRS and CDR2 YFSETQ. Trimming removed 2 bases from V and 5 bases from J, with 8 bases in between. The CDR3 is 13 residues long. Here the CDR3 DNA reads TGCGCCAGCAGCTTCTCGGTAGACAATGAGCAGTTCTTC. Residues: CASSFSVDNEQFF.

This clone has a single count. The CDR3 loop is CATSDPAGTRGPPDTQYF. CDR3 in DNA: TGTGCCACCAGTGATCCTGCCGGGACCCGGGGCCCCCCAGATACGCAGTATTTT. The rearrangement uses TRBV24-1 and TRBJ2-3; TRBD1 or TRBD2 may be the D gene (5 bases each). Germline CDR1 reads KGHDR; CDR2 reads SFDVKD. The CDR3 has 18 residues. With 3 bases removed from V and 4 bases from J, the gap between germline ends came to 22 bases.

This CDR3 reads CASSLSNRAPNNEQFF. The CDR3 DNA is TGTGCCAGCAGTTTATCGAACAGGGCCCCGAACAATGAGCAGTTCTTC. V is TRBV27 and J is TRBJ2-1; TRBD1 is a possible D gene (6 bases). Trimming cost V 0 bases and J 5 bases, with 14 bases left between them. Germline-derived CDR1 and CDR2 are MNHEY and SMNVEV (reference sequence). The CDR3 runs 16 residues.

The chain joins TRBV19 to TRBJ1-2; D gene uncertain. Germline loops: CDR1 LNHDA, CDR2 SQIVND (reference sequence). The CDR3 contains 15 residues. V lost 7 bases and J 5 bases, leaving 20 bases between the germline ends. The CDR3 here is CASTSRVGGWYGYTF. CDR3 in DNA: TGTGCCAGTACCTCCCGGGTGGGCGGATGGTATGGCTACACCTTC. Full variable domain (remainder filled in from reference TRBV19 and TRBJ1-2): DGGITQSPKYLFRKEGQNVTLSCEQNLNHDAMYWYRQDPGQGLRLIYYSQIVNDFQKGDIAEGYSVSREKKESFPLTVTSAQKNPTAFYLCASTSRVGGWYGYTFGSGTRLTVV.

The chain links TRBV28 to TRBJ2-2; D possibly matches TRBD1 or TRBD2 (5 bases each). Deletions cut 7 bases from V and 1 base from J, with 7 bases between. Germline V gene data show CDR1 as MDHEN and CDR2 as SYDVKM. This CDR3 has 13 amino acids. Written as DNA, the CDR3 is TGTGCCAGCACGAGGGGGAACACCGGGGAGCTGTTTTTT. It yields the protein CASTRGNTGELFF.

V is TRBV13 and J is TRBJ2-1, with 14 bases matching TRBD2. From germline, CDR1 is PRHDT and CDR2 FYEKMQ (reference sequence). Trimming at V came to 5 bases and at J to 5 bases, leaving 14 bases not matched to a gene. The CDR3 spans 19 residues. The CDR3 protein is CASSPGLAGVGTGDNEQFF. The CDR3 DNA follows: TGTGCCAGCAGCCCGGGACTAGCGGGAGTGGGGACGGGGGACAATGAGCAGTTCTTC.